This paragraph reports one T cell receptor beta chain. The sample belongs to a study of blood T cell repertoires in COVID-19. In the study's own analysis: How many nucleated cells were present was estimated from reference gene primer amplification. This table comes from immunoSEQ multiplex PCR, and its TCRdb copy is limited to in-frame clones, with some not included. V and J calls and clone size are copied from that table; D and trimming were computed from the DNA. The sample gives about 260,000 clones, 75% to 90% of which show up once; about 2.1% is in the top ten. V lost 4 bases, J lost 5 bases, and 2 bases stayed unmatched. The CDR3 spans 15 residues. CDR1 and CDR2 (germline): SGHDN, FVKESK.

Specimen: peripheral blood. The origin of this receptor is a man younger than 45 with active or convalescent COVID-19. The genes are TRBV14 and TRBJ2-2; TRBD1 matches 12 bases. CDR3 region: CASSRGQGATGELFF. The CDR3 region has the DNA TGTGCCAGCAGCCGGGGACAGGGGGCTACCGGGGAGCTGTTTTTT. The full variable domain, in which reference TRBV14 and TRBJ2-2 provide the parts outside the CDR3, is EAGVTQFPSHSVIEKGQTVTLRCDPISGHDNLYWYRRVMGKEIKFLLHFVKESKQDESGMPNNRFLAERTGGTYSTLKVQPAELEDSGVYFCASSRGQGATGELFFGEGSRLTVL.